This TCR beta chain appears in the sequencing data of a study of beta chain features in type 1 diabetes. Study-wide results and caveats: When VDJ junctions were examined, type 1 diabetes patients showed fewer insertions and more deletions.

The V gene's germline CDR1 is SNHLY and CDR2 FYNNEI. The CDR3 is 14 residues long. V lost 7 bases, J lost 7 bases, and 8 bases stayed unmatched. Central memory, naive, regulatory and stem cell-like memory CD4+ cells were sorted by CD45RO/CCR7/CD25/CD127/CD95/CD27. This clone was recorded a few times. Its target is unknown. Every bit of the isolated RNA underwent reverse transcription, so sequencing read expressed TCRB transcripts. Assay used: immunoSEQ multiplex PCR; TCRdb lists only in-frame clones, some missing. The sample yields under 300,000 clones, 27% seen once. The sequence came from a man aged 25-40 years in good health. The chain has TRBV2 and TRBJ1-4, with 8 bases identical to TRBD1. Source material: central memory CD4+ T cells from blood. The CDR3, as DNA: TGTGCCAGCATCGGAGACAGGGGAGGTGAAAAACTGTTTTTT. Translation: CASIGDRGGEKLFF.